The source of this T cell receptor (beta chain) is a study of Graves' ophthalmopathy and Graves' hyperthyroidism. For the study at large: There was a collection of peripheral blood at initial diagnosis, before any treatment.

Amplification of the TCR beta CDR3 regions used RNA transcripts (as template). HTBI primers primed a first-round RT-PCR, and a second-round multiplex PCR followed. MiXCR, run by TCRdb on the multiplex PCR reads, gives a single entry per CDR3 protein. Of approximately 640,000 distinct CDR3 sequences listed, roughly 39% are singletons. Of note for this clonotype: The antigen remains unidentified.

The study, taken as a whole, reports: In blood appeared most of the expanded thyroid clonotypes whose frequency exceeded 0.001.

The CDR3 runs 16 residues. Germline loops: CDR1 SGHTA, CDR2 FQGNSA. Unmatched junction bases numbered 16, after V lost 8 bases and J lost 5 bases. The sequenced material came from peripheral blood. The source of this sequence is an adult man with Graves' ophthalmopathy. The chain uses TRBV7-2 and TRBJ2-5, with 8 bases matching TRBD2. In DNA form, the CDR3 reads TGTGCCAGCGTCTCCTCCTTAGGACTAGCCGGGGAGACCCAGTACTTC. Translation: CASVSSLGLAGETQYF.